This TCR beta chain originates from a study of lymphopenia after photon versus proton radiotherapy. This clone turned up a few times. Its antigen is currently unknown. Clones were read by immunoSEQ multiplex PCR, and TCRdb kept only the in-frame ones, dropping some. The table includes some 16,000 clones, 84% detected once. Study results and caveats: Post-nadir TCR diversity decline inversely tracked overall survival among those who died. Only patients who died were analyzed for survival; proton advantage is unproven.

The source is a man in his 70s with pancreatic cancer. The specimen was peripheral blood, collected from a patient treated with proton-based radiotherapy.

The CDR3 spells CASSIEPRLNQPQHF. The DNA of the CDR3 is TGTGCCAGTAGTATAGAACCCAGACTCAATCAGCCCCAGCATTTT. V usage is TRBV19 and J usage is TRBJ1-5; D gene unclear. CDR3 length: 15 amino acids. The germline V gene has CDR1 LNHDA and CDR2 SQIVND (reference sequence). With 0 bases removed from V and 3 bases from J, the gap between germline ends came to 9 bases.